Presented here are 22 T cell receptor beta chains from one specimen sequenced in a study of shared clonotypes between healthy human individuals. Assay: immunoSEQ multiplex PCR; the TCRdb copy retains only in-frame clones and omits some. The sample has 740,000 or so clones, less than 80% seen once; the top ten hold around 1.8%. Sequences were obtained from memory CD4+ T cells sorted from blood. Described subset: CD45RA-negative fraction. The receptors shown here come from a woman aged 25 to 45 in good health.

As for this clone: The same CDR3 also results from other DNA sequences found in this sample. The chain employs TRBV7-2 and TRBJ2-1; D possibly corresponds to TRBD2 (5 bases). The germline gives CDR1 SGHTA, CDR2 FQGNSA. The V end was cut by 1 base, the J end by 0 bases, with 7 bases between. The CDR3 consists of 15 residues. The CDR3 protein is CASSLEAVSYNEQFF. The CDR3 DNA is TGTGCCAGCAGCTTAGAAGCGGTCTCCTACAATGAGCAGTTCTTC.

In regard to this clone: The identical CDR3 is also encoded by other nucleotide sequences in the sample. This chain's CDR3 is CASSLVGSGANVLTF. The CDR3 DNA is TGTGCCAGCAGCTTAGTCGGCTCTGGGGCCAACGTCCTGACTTTC. The chain combines TRBV7-8 with TRBJ2-6; no firm D call. The germline V gene encodes CDR1 SGHVS and CDR2 FQNEAQ. V lost 1 base and J lost 0, with 4 bases in between. There are 15 residues in the CDR3.

The count of this clone is one. The chain employs TRBV7-9 and TRBJ1-3; tentative D call: TRBD1 (5 bases). The CDR3 length is 14 residues. The germline CDR1 and CDR2 sequences are SEHNR and FQNEAQ (reference sequence). Trimming took off 5 bases at V and 2 bases at J, with 10 bases between the two ends. CDR3 in amino acids: CASSQDNTGNTIYF. The CDR3, as DNA: TGTGCCAGCAGCCAGGACAATACTGGAAACACCATATATTTT. Filled out from reference TRBV7-9 and TRBJ1-3, the complete variable domain reads DTGVSQNPRHKITKRGQNVTFRCDPISEHNRLYWYRQTLGQGPEFLTYFQNEAQLEKSRLLSDRFSAERPKGSFSTLEIQRTEQGDSAMYLCASSQDNTGNTIYFGEGSWLTVV.

The sample holds a few counts of this clone. Other DNA sequences in the same sample also yield this CDR3. V usage is TRBV7-2 and J usage is TRBJ2-7, with TRBD2 matching 8 bases. The CDR3 sequence is 13 residues long. Per germline, CDR1 SGHTA and CDR2 FQGNSA. Trimming cost V 2 bases and J 4 bases; bases outside gene matches: 1. CDR3 DNA sequence: TGTGCCAGCAGCTTACAGCGGGGGTACGAGCAGTACTTC. Protein: CASSLQRGYEQYF. The whole variable domain, filled in from reference TRBV7-2 and TRBJ2-7, reads GAGVSQSPSNKVTEKGKDVELRCDPISGHTALYWYRQSLGQGLEFLIYFQGNSAPDKSGLPSDRFSAERTGGSVSTLTIQRTQQEDSAVYLCASSLQRGYEQYFGPGTRLTVT.

The chain uses TRBV18 and TRBJ2-1, with D possibly being TRBD2 (6 bases). Trimming took off 1 base at V and 0 bases at J, with 19 bases between the two ends. The CDR3 totals 19 residues. The V gene's germline CDR1 is KGHSH and CDR2 LQKENI. The CDR3 region has the DNA TGTGCCAGCTCACCACGGAGCGGGCAGGAGGAGTACTCCTACAATGAGCAGTTCTTC. It translates to CASSPRSGQEEYSYNEQFF.

This rearrangement joins TRBV27 to TRBJ1-1; 7 bases align to TRBD1. Germline V gene lookup returns CDR1 MNHEY and CDR2 SMNVEV (reference sequence). The length of the CDR3 is 15 residues. After removal of 7 bases from V and 0 bases from J, the junction contained 8 bases not matched to a gene. Written as DNA, the CDR3 is TGTGCCAGCAACCCTGGAGACAGGGTGAACACTGAAGCTTTCTTT. Translating it yields CASNPGDRVNTEAFF.

CDR3 residues: CASISRREDGTQYF. The CDR3 nucleotides read TGTGCCAGCATCTCTAGGCGGGAGGACGGGACCCAGTACTTC. V and J are TRBV2 and TRBJ2-5, with 8 bases fitting TRBD2. After removal of 7 bases from V and 7 bases from J, the junction contained 11 bases not matched to a gene. Germline CDR1 SNHLY, CDR2 FYNNEI. CDR3 length equals 14 residues.

The V call is TRBV28, the J call TRBJ2-1, with D tentatively TRBD2 (5 bases). Germline V gives CDR1 MDHEN, CDR2 SYDVKM. The length of the CDR3 is 13 residues. V lost 1 base and J lost 7, with 8 bases in between. The CDR3 region has the DNA TGTGCCAGCAGTTTATATGTAGCGAATGAGCAGTTCTTC. The encoded protein is CASSLYVANEQFF.

V usage is TRBV7-6 and J usage is TRBJ2-1; D gene unclear. Trimming cost V 5 bases and J 13 bases, with 15 bases left between them. The CDR3 is 12 amino acids. Germline CDR1 SGHVS, CDR2 FNYEAQ. The CDR3 sequence is CASSPSGRSQFF. CDR3 sequence (DNA): TGTGCCAGCAGCCCTTCCGGACGAAGTCAGTTCTTC.

The rearrangement joins TRBV19 to TRBJ2-7; 13 bases are a match to TRBD2. Trimming took 5 bases from V and 3 from J; bases not matched to a gene: 7. CDR1 is LNHDA and CDR2 is SQIVND in the germline V gene (reference sequence). This CDR3 contains 16 residues. Here the CDR3 DNA reads TGTGCCAGTAGTCCTTATGGGACTAGCGGGAACTACGAGCAGTACTTC. Translated, it gives CASSPYGTSGNYEQYF.

This chain links TRBV30 with TRBJ2-3, with 8 bases that match TRBD1. The CDR3 totals 12 residues. Germline values: CDR1 GTSNPN, CDR2 SVGIG (reference sequence). J lost 4 bases, V lost 8 bases, and 5 bases had no gene match. The DNA of the CDR3 is TGTGCCGGACAGGGTTCCGCAGATACGCAGTATTTT. It is translated as CAGQGSADTQYF.

This clone has more than one count but fewer than ten. The chain combines TRBV19 with TRBJ1-3; D is undetermined. CDR1 is LNHDA, CDR2 SQIVND, per germline (reference sequence). CDR3 size: 16 residues. V lost 7 bases and J lost 0, with 16 bases in between. The DNA of the CDR3 is TGTGCCAGTACCTCTCTGGGCAGAAACTCTGGAAACACCATATATTTT. The encoded protein is CASTSLGRNSGNTIYF.

The gene calls are TRBV10-2 and TRBJ2-1; D gene ambiguous. Germline CDR1 reads WSHSY; CDR2 reads SAAADI. The CDR3 loop spans 16 amino acids. V was pared by 6 bases and J by 2 bases, with 17 bases between. The CDR3 here is CASSQTPALAYNEQFF. CDR3 coding DNA: TGCGCCAGCAGCCAGACACCCGCCCTGGCCTACAATGAGCAGTTCTTC.

The V gene is TRBV19, the J gene TRBJ2-2, with D unresolved. Trimming took off 3 bases at V and 5 bases at J, with 7 bases between the two ends. The germline V gene has CDR1 LNHDA and CDR2 SQIVND (reference sequence). The CDR3 has 13 residues. The CDR3, as DNA: TGTGCCAGTAGTATTAAGGCTACCGGGGAGCTGTTTTTT. Translated: CASSIKATGELFF.

This clone showed up many times. This CDR3 is also generated by other DNA sequences in the sample. The V gene is TRBV5-6, the J gene TRBJ1-2; a possible D gene is TRBD1 (6 bases). The CDR3 extends over 14 amino acids. Germline CDR1 SGHDT, CDR2 YYEEEE. V was cut by 4 bases and J by 0 bases, with 10 bases left in between. The CDR3 DNA is TGTGCCAGCAGCCTCCGGACAGCTAACTATGGCTACACCTTC. Its translation is CASSLRTANYGYTF.

This clone has a single count. The chain carries TRBV5-1 and TRBJ2-2; TRBD1 might be the D (6 bases). The CDR3 length is 16 residues. Germline V gene sequence: CDR1 SGHRS, CDR2 YFSETQ. V was cut by 4 bases and J by 3 bases, with 16 bases left in between. The CDR3 bases are TGCGCCAGCAGCCCCGGGTGGGCAGGGGACACCGGGGAGCTGTTTTTT. Its translation is CASSPGWAGDTGELFF.

The V gene is TRBV11-2, the J gene TRBJ2-3; no clear D. This CDR3 is built from 16 residues. Germline V lookup: CDR1 SGHAT, CDR2 FQNNGV. Trimming took 5 bases from V and 2 from J, leaving 17 bases between them. The CDR3 loop is CASSPTNRPITDTQYF. The CDR3 region has the DNA TGTGCCAGCAGCCCTACGAATAGGCCGATCACAGATACGCAGTATTTT. Based on the CDR3 plus reference TRBV11-2 and TRBJ2-3, the full variable domain is EAGVAQSPRYKIIEKRQSVAFWCNPISGHATLYWYQQILGQGPKLLIQFQNNGVVDDSQLPKDRFSAERLKGVDSTLKIQPAKLEDSAVYLCASSPTNRPITDTQYFGPGTRLTVL.

The count of this clone is one. The V gene is TRBV29-1, the J gene TRBJ2-1; 9 bases fit TRBD1. This CDR3 is 14 amino acids long. J gave up 4 bases and V 5 bases, and 6 bases lay outside the gene matches. The V gene's germline CDR1 is SQVTM and CDR2 ANQGSEA. The CDR3 sequence: CSVSRDRDYNEQFF. The DNA of the CDR3 is TGCAGCGTTAGCCGGGACAGGGATTACAATGAGCAGTTCTTC.

On this clone: Other DNA sequences within the sample encode an identical CDR3. The chain links TRBV27 to TRBJ2-2; a possible D gene is TRBD2 (6 bases). Germline CDR1 and CDR2: MNHEY and SMNVEV (reference sequence). Trimming pared 6 bases from V and 5 bases from J, leaving 10 bases between. The CDR3 has 13 residues. CDR3 nucleotides: TGTGCCAGCAGGGGGACTGGGACCGGGGAGCTGTTTTTT. Translating it yields CASRGTGTGELFF.

J is TRBJ2-1 and V is TRBV9, with D perhaps assigned TRBD1 or TRBD2 (5 bases each). The V gene lost 5 bases and the J gene lost 4 bases, with 10 bases spanning the gap. Per germline, CDR1 SGDLS and CDR2 YYNGEE. The CDR3 totals 13 residues. CDR3 amino acids: CASSGGTYNEQFF. DNA of the CDR3: TGTGCCAGCAGTGGGGGAACGTACAATGAGCAGTTCTTC.

The CDR3, as DNA: TGTGCCAGCAGTTTGGTGGGTCTAGGTAGCGGGAGCCAAGAGACCCAGTACTTC. Its translation: CASSLVGLGSGSQETQYF. The V gene is TRBV27, the J gene TRBJ2-5, with 9 bases matching TRBD2. Germline V gene data show CDR1 as MNHEY and CDR2 as SMNVEV (reference sequence). The CDR3 is 18 residues long. V was pared by 3 bases and J by 1 base, with 12 bases of the junction left unmatched.

The V call is TRBV28, the J call TRBJ2-7, with D uncertain. The CDR3 sequence is 14 residues long. V lost 7 bases to trimming and J lost 5 bases, with 18 bases between them. Germline values: CDR1 MDHEN, CDR2 SYDVKM. Here the CDR3 DNA reads TGTGCCAGCACCCTCCCGGGCTCCAAGGACGAGCAGTACTTC. Translated, it gives CASTLPGSKDEQYF.